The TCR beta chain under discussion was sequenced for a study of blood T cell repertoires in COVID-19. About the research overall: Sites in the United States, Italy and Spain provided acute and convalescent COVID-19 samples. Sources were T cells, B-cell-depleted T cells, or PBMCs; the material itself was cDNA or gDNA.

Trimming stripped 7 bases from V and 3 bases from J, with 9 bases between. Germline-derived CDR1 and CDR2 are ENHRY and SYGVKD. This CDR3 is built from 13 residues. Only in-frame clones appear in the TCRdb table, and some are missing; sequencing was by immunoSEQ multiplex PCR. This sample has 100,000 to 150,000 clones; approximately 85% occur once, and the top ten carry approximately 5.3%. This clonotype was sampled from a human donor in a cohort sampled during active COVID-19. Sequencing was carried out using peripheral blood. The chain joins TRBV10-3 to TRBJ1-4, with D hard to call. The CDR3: CAIKGVANEKLFF. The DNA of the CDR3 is TGTGCCATCAAGGGAGTAGCTAATGAAAAACTGTTTTTT.